What follows describes a single T cell receptor (beta chain). This entry belongs to a study of blood T cell repertoires in COVID-19. On the study more broadly: Acute and convalescent COVID-19 specimens originated in the United States, Italy and Spain. Sources were T cells, B-cell-depleted T cells, or PBMCs; the material itself was cDNA or gDNA.

Study processing details: Reference gene primer amplification gave nucleated cell count estimates. Profiling relied on immunoSEQ multiplex PCR, and the TCRdb table lists in-frame clones only, not all of them. V and J calls and clone size follow that table, whereas D and trimming were derived from the DNA. Of 95,000 to 150,000 clones listed, 82% were seen once; the top ten hold approximately 4.9%. CDR3 length equals 15 residues. Trimming stripped 4 bases from V and 0 bases from J, with 10 bases between. The germline V gene encodes CDR1 SGHTA and CDR2 FQGNSA. Input material: peripheral blood. This sequence joins TRBV7-2 and TRBJ2-1; TRBD2 is a possible D gene (6 bases). This receptor was obtained from a woman between 65 and 79 years old with acute or convalescent COVID-19. The CDR3 DNA reads as TGTGCCAGCAGCTGGGACTGGAGCTCCTACAATGAGCAGTTCTTC. Amino acid sequence: CASSWDWSSYNEQFF.